These T cell receptor beta chains were read from a single sample in a study of molecular identifiers for immune sequencing clone quantification. TCRdb itself ran the PCR reads through MiXCR, one entry per CDR3 protein. The table includes under 650,000 distinct CDR3 sequences, less than 20% detected once. The source material was naive CD8+ T cells from blood, with Jurkat cell RNA spiked in. These receptors were obtained from a human donor in good health. Some libraries in this study had Jurkat cell RNA spiked in. Each CDR3 is given with its conserved first and last residue. The D gene is left open where the match is weak. Size is omitted from some rows. Given values are once, few, many or a class for expanded clones.

TRBD1	many	TRBJ1-4	TRBV28	TGTGCCAGCAGTCCGTACCAAGGACAGGGTACAACTAATGAAAAACTGTTTTTT	CASSPYQGQGTTNEKLFF
NA	many	TRBJ1-1	TRBV18	TGTGCCAGCTCACCGCTTTCTGGGAATGGTGATGAAGCTTTCTTT	CASSPLSGNGDEAFF
NA	many	TRBJ2-7	TRBV7-9	TGTGCCAGCAGCTTATCAGTTAGCATAGGCGAGCAGTACTTC	CASSLSVSIGEQYF
NA	many	TRBJ1-3	TRBV7-9	TGTGCCAGCAGCTTAATCGGACAGCTCTCTGGAAACACCATATATTTT	CASSLIGQLSGNTIYF
NA	NA	TRBJ2-5	TRBV27	TGTGCCAGCAGTTTAGGGGGGGCCGGGAAGACCCAGTACTTC	CASSLGGAGKTQYF
TRBD1	NA	TRBJ2-3	TRBV11-3	TGTGCCAGCAGCCCTTGGACAGGGGACACAGATACGCAGTATTTT	CASSPWTGDTDTQYF
NA	many	TRBJ2-3	TRBV18	TGTGCCAGCTCCCTTCTTGAGTATAGCACAGATACGCAGTATTTT	CASSLLEYSTDTQYF
NA	few	TRBJ2-5	TRBV7-6	TGTGCCAGCAGCCTCGACACGCAAGAGACCCAGTACTTC	CASSLDTQETQYF
TRBD2	NA	TRBJ2-3	TRBV6-5	TGTGCCAGCAGTTACAGGGGCGGGACTAGCGGTGCAGATACGCAGTATTTT	CASSYRGGTSGADTQYF
NA	many	TRBJ2-7	TRBV6-2/TRBV6-3	TGTGCCAGCAGTTACAGGGACTTCACCTACGAGCAGTACTTC	CASSYRDFTYEQYF
TRBD2	few	TRBJ2-3	TRBV11-2	TGTGCCAGCAGCCCCAGACAGGAGTCTCGACTATTTCTAGCGGGAGGGCCAATTGATACGCAGTATTTT	CASSPRQESRLFLAGGPIDTQYF